This TCR beta chain was obtained from a study of shared clonotypes between healthy human individuals. Findings and caveats of the study: Owing to a small donor count, the genetic and exposure-history diversity represented was limited.

Caucasian adults residing in Nashville, Tennessee made up all the donors. On this clone: Its antigen is unidentified.

TCRdb keeps only in-frame clones here, not all; method: immunoSEQ multiplex PCR. Of fewer than 600,000 clones in the sample, roughly 78% were seen once. Germline values: CDR1 SEHNR, CDR2 FQNEAQ (reference sequence). This CDR3 is 14 amino acids long. The V and J ends lost 5 bases and 5 bases respectively, with 13 bases between them. V usage is TRBV7-9 and J usage is TRBJ2-1, with D perhaps TRBD2 (5 bases). The specimen was PBMCs. This sequence originates from a middle-aged woman in good health. Some clones in this sample may be carry-over from other donors' samples. CDR3 in amino acids: CASSKLSGNNEQFF. DNA for the CDR3: TGTGCCAGCAGCAAACTCAGCGGAAACAATGAGCAGTTCTTC.